These 21 T cell receptor beta chains were all obtained from the same sample, sequenced in a study of T cells in localized non-small cell lung cancer. Produced via immunoSEQ multiplex PCR; TCRdb's table is partial and in-frame only. Among about 53,000 clones, 80% to 85% were seen once, and the ten largest hold roughly 17%. This material consisted of peripheral blood mononuclear cells, taken before any cancer treatment. The receptors were gathered from a man between 40 and 75 years old with stage III lung adenocarcinoma.

This chain uses TRBV2 with TRBJ1-1; D unresolved. Germline V gene sequence: CDR1 SNHLY, CDR2 FYNNEI. Deletions cut 7 bases from V and 4 bases from J, with 16 bases between. This CDR3 has 14 amino acids. In DNA, the CDR3 is TGTGCCAGCACAAAACGGGTTGTGGCCACTGAAGCTTTCTTT. Translating it yields CASTKRVVATEAFF.

J is TRBJ1-6 and V is TRBV7-2; D gene uncertain. The CDR3 runs 13 residues. Germline V gene lookup returns CDR1 SGHTA and CDR2 FQGNSA. The V end was cut by 5 bases, the J end by 12 bases, with 14 bases between. For the CDR3, the DNA is TGTGCCAGCAGCCCCCGAGTCTCAGTACCCCTCCACTTT. This codes for CASSPRVSVPLHF.

This clone was observed a few times. This sequence joins TRBV7-9 and TRBJ2-2, with TRBD1 as a possible D gene (6 bases). The germline V and J ends were trimmed by 4 bases and 2 bases, with 14 bases remaining between them. Germline CDR1 SEHNR, CDR2 FQNEAQ (reference sequence). There are 16 residues in the CDR3. The CDR3 loop reads CASSSPDSLNTGELFF. In nucleotides, the CDR3 is TGTGCCAGCAGCTCACCGGACAGTCTTAACACCGGGGAGCTGTTTTTT. The full variable domain, in which reference TRBV7-9 and TRBJ2-2 provide the parts outside the CDR3, is DTGVSQNPRHKITKRGQNVTFRCDPISEHNRLYWYRQTLGQGPEFLTYFQNEAQLEKSRLLSDRFSAERPKGSFSTLEIQRTEQGDSAMYLCASSSPDSLNTGELFFGEGSRLTVL.

The chain uses TRBV7-2 and TRBJ1-2; D remains unclear. V lost 5 bases to trimming and J lost 8 bases, with 18 bases between them. Germline V gene sequence: CDR1 SGHTA, CDR2 FQGNSA. This CDR3 has 14 residues. The DNA of the CDR3 is TGTGCCAGCAGCCCCCGCGATGCTCGCAGGGGCTACACCTTC. It is translated as CASSPRDARRGYTF. Together with reference TRBV7-2 and TRBJ1-2, the CDR3 gives the full variable domain: GAGVSQSPSNKVTEKGKDVELRCDPISGHTALYWYRQSLGQGLEFLIYFQGNSAPDKSGLPSDRFSAERTGGSVSTLTIQRTQQEDSAVYLCASSPRDARRGYTFGSGTRLTVV.

This clone is a singleton in its sample. The rearrangement uses TRBV29-1 and TRBJ2-1, with D possibly TRBD1 on 5 matching bases. The CDR3 is 14 amino acids. Trimming removed 8 bases from V and 6 bases from J, with 20 bases in between. Germline values: CDR1 SQVTM, CDR2 ANQGSEA. The DNA of the CDR3 is TGCAGCACCGGTAGCCAAGGGGTTCGCAATGAGCAGTTCTTC. Protein product: CSTGSQGVRNEQFF.

This chain joins TRBV27 and TRBJ2-7; 7 bases are a match to TRBD2. The CDR3 contains 12 residues. V shed 9 bases, J shed 7 bases, and the junction held 9 bases outside the gene matches. Germline-derived CDR1 and CDR2 are MNHEY and SMNVEV (reference sequence). The CDR3 region is CASRNVGGEQYF. The CDR3 DNA follows: TGTGCCAGTAGGAACGTGGGAGGGGAGCAGTACTTC.

The V call is TRBV6-6, the J call TRBJ1-5; possibly TRBD1 for D (5 bases). V lost 2 bases and J lost 7, with 6 bases in between. CDR1 is MNHNY, CDR2 SVGAGI, per germline (reference sequence). The CDR3 extends over 12 amino acids. This chain's CDR3 is CASSYEGQPQHF. In DNA, the CDR3 is TGTGCCAGCAGTTACGAGGGGCAGCCCCAGCATTTT.

This clone was detected only a few times. The V and J genes are TRBV9 and TRBJ1-1; D is possibly TRBD1 (5 bases). CDR1 is SGDLS, CDR2 YYNGEE, per germline. V was clipped by 4 bases and J by 3 bases, with 10 bases between them. The CDR3 totals 13 residues. The CDR3 sequence: CASSLQGYTEAFF. The CDR3 region has the DNA TGTGCCAGCAGCCTTCAGGGCTACACTGAAGCTTTCTTT. The complete variable domain, with remaining parts taken from reference TRBV9 and TRBJ1-1, reads DSGVTQTPKHLITATGQRVTLRCSPRSGDLSVYWYQQSLDQGLQFLIQYYNGEERAKGNILERFSAQQFPDLHSELNLSSLELGDSALYFCASSLQGYTEAFFGQGTRLTVV.

This chain connects TRBV4-3 to TRBJ1-1; perhaps TRBD1 as D (5 bases). V was clipped by 1 base and J by 5 bases, with 11 bases between them. Germline-derived CDR1 and CDR2 are LGHNA and YSLEER. There are 14 residues in the CDR3. The CDR3 protein is CASSQGEGRTEAFF. The DNA of the CDR3 is TGCGCCAGCAGCCAAGGAGAGGGGCGAACTGAAGCTTTCTTT.

The V call is TRBV5-1, the J call TRBJ1-4; weak D call: TRBD1 (6 bases). The CDR3 is 14 amino acids. V lost 5 bases to trimming and J lost 7 bases, with 15 bases between them. The germline CDR1 and CDR2 sequences are SGHRS and YFSETQ. The CDR3 DNA reads as TGCGCCAGCAGTAGTCCAGGGGCGAGTGAAAAACTGTTTTTT. It yields the protein CASSSPGASEKLFF.

The chain is built from TRBV11-2 and TRBJ2-2; 9 bases line up with TRBD1. The CDR3 contains 18 residues. V dropped 5 bases and J dropped 4; count of bases not matched to a gene: 14. CDR1 SGHAT and CDR2 FQNNGV come from the germline V gene. CDR3 loop: CASSLYRSGQGGTGELFF. CDR3 bases: TGTGCCAGCAGCCTATACCGCTCGGGACAGGGAGGCACCGGGGAGCTGTTTTTT.

The chain links TRBV18 to TRBJ1-4; maybe TRBD1 (5 bases). Trimming took off 8 bases at V and 6 bases at J, with 10 bases between the two ends. This CDR3 contains 12 residues. CDR1 and CDR2 (germline): KGHSH, LQKENI. CDR3 nucleotide sequence: TGTGCCAGCAAAGGGGCCGATGAAAAACTGTTTTTT. Residues: CASKGADEKLFF.

The gene calls are TRBV7-3 and TRBJ2-2, with D possibly being TRBD1 (7 bases). V lost 5 bases, J lost 5 bases, and 18 bases lay in between. CDR1 is SGHTA, CDR2 FQGTGA, per germline. This CDR3 is built from 16 residues. The CDR3 region has the DNA TGTGCCAGCAGCCCCCCAGGACAGGAGGGAACCGGGGAGCTGTTTTTT. Translated, it gives CASSPPGQEGTGELFF.

The chain joins TRBV5-1 to TRBJ1-3; 8 bases line up with TRBD1. The CDR3 is 16 residues long. V lost 1 base, J lost 3 bases, and 6 bases stayed unmatched. Germline CDR1 and CDR2: SGHRS and YFSETQ. The CDR3 DNA follows: TGCGCCAGCAGCTTGTCGCCAGGGGGCAATGGAAACACCATATATTTT. This translates into CASSLSPGGNGNTIYF.

The V call is TRBV19, the J call TRBJ1-1; maybe TRBD1 (5 bases). Trimming took off 11 bases at V and 10 bases at J, with 17 bases between the two ends. The CDR3 runs to 11 residues. Germline V gene data show CDR1 as LNHDA and CDR2 as SQIVND (reference sequence). CDR3 nucleotides: TGTGCCGGAATAACCGGGACTTTAGCTTTCTTT. It is translated as CAGITGTLAFF.

The chain links TRBV2 to TRBJ2-7, with 9 nucleotides matching TRBD1. Germline CDR1 is SNHLY and CDR2 is FYNNEI. Trimming removed 4 bases from V and 5 bases from J; junction bases left unmatched: 9. This CDR3 comprises 15 residues. The CDR3 spells CASSVHRGRLDEQYF. The CDR3 region has the DNA TGTGCCAGCAGTGTCCACAGGGGGCGTCTTGACGAGCAGTACTTC.

The chain employs TRBV11-2 and TRBJ2-2, with a tentative D call TRBD2 (6 bases). The CDR3 is 14 amino acids. Germline V lookup: CDR1 SGHAT, CDR2 FQNNGV. Trimming removed 3 bases from V and 5 bases from J, with 10 bases in between. The CDR3 sequence is CASSLLGGTGELFF. Here the CDR3 DNA reads TGTGCCAGCAGCTTGCTAGGAGGGACCGGGGAGCTGTTTTTT.

CDR3 in DNA: TGTGCCAGCAGCCTCTCCCGGACAGGGGGCGGTTATGGCTACACCTTC. Amino acids: CASSLSRTGGGYGYTF. J is TRBJ1-2 and V is TRBV14; 11 bases line up with TRBD1. V shed 4 bases and J 5 bases; nucleotides not matched to a gene: 9. The CDR3 is 16 amino acids. Germline loops: CDR1 SGHDN, CDR2 FVKESK. The full variable domain, with the rest looked up from reference TRBV14 and TRBJ1-2, is EAGVTQFPSHSVIEKGQTVTLRCDPISGHDNLYWYRRVMGKEIKFLLHFVKESKQDESGMPNNRFLAERTGGTYSTLKVQPAELEDSGVYFCASSLSRTGGGYGYTFGSGTRLTVV.

This clone was detected once. This sequence joins TRBV11-3 and TRBJ2-1; D tentatively fits TRBD1 or TRBD2 (5 bases each). The CDR3 spans 16 residues. Between the trimmed V and J ends, which lost 5 bases and 0 bases, there was a span of 14 bases. Looked up from germline, CDR1 is SGHNT and CDR2 is YENEEA. The CDR3 here is CASSKGTWSSYNEQFF. CDR3 DNA: TGTGCCAGCAGCAAGGGGACGTGGAGCTCCTACAATGAGCAGTTCTTC.

The genes are TRBV6-5 and TRBJ1-2; a weak D match, TRBD1 (6 bases). CDR3 size: 13 residues. CDR1 and CDR2 (germline): MNHEY, SVGAGI. Trimming pared 5 bases from V and 10 bases from J, leaving 17 bases between. Here the CDR3 DNA reads TGTGCCAGCAGTACGAACGGACAGCCCAACTACACCTTC. Protein: CASSTNGQPNYTF.

The CDR3 coding sequence is TGTGCCAGCTCCCCAGCGAGCCTGGCAGGGGACTATGGCTACACCTTC. Its protein is CASSPASLAGDYGYTF. The chain couples TRBV18 to TRBJ1-2; D is perhaps TRBD1 (6 bases). The CDR3 runs to 16 residues. V was trimmed by 6 bases and J by 3 bases, leaving 20 bases between them. The germline gives CDR1 KGHSH, CDR2 LQKENI.